The source of this T cell receptor (beta chain) is a study of blood T cell repertoires in COVID-19. As for the study in general: The origin of the acute and convalescent COVID-19 samples was the United States, Italy and Spain. Nucleic acid was either cDNA or gDNA, and it came from T cells, B-cell-depleted T cells, or PBMCs.

Original analysis: Amplifying reference gene primers gave estimates of nucleated cell counts. Sequencing was performed with immunoSEQ multiplex PCR; in TCRdb, only in-frame clones are kept and a portion is missing. The V and J calls and clone size were taken over from that table, and D and trimming were inferred from the DNA. The data hold fewer than 200,000 clones, with approximately 95% observed a single time. V lost 7 bases and J lost 5; bases outside the gene matches: 9. The CDR3 runs to 15 residues. Per germline, CDR1 LNHDA and CDR2 SQIVND (reference sequence). The sequence was obtained from a woman in her forties or fifties with acute or convalescent COVID-19. The chain joins TRBV19 to TRBJ2-1; 9 bases are shared with TRBD2. Sequencing used peripheral blood. Here the CDR3 DNA reads TGTGCCAGTACTTCTGGACTAGCGAGACACAATGAGCAGTTCTTC. The encoded protein is CASTSGLARHNEQFF.